This T cell receptor beta chain was documented in a study of shared clonotypes between healthy human individuals. On the study more broadly: Per donor, CD8 memory used one plate, CD8 naive used two, CD4 memory used three and CD4 naive used three.

The CDR3 spans 14 residues. The germline CDR1 and CDR2 sequences are SGHAT and FQNNGV. The V end lost 3 bases, the J end lost 0 bases, and 9 bases lay between the germline ends. As for this clone: Its matching antigen is unknown.

Genomic DNA per cell subset filled all wells of several immunoSEQ plates. For sorted subsets, approximately 0.2 ug DNA per replicate equaled some 27,000 T cell genomes. Only in-frame clones appear in the TCRdb table, and some are missing; sequencing was by immunoSEQ multiplex PCR. The repertoire consists of around 2.1 million clones, with more than 85% occurring once and the leading ten covering more than 1.5%. Broader study findings: Non-shared clonotypes had lower generation probabilities than clonotypes shared by all four sorted-subset donors.

Selected positively for CCR7 and CD45RO-negative, naive CD8 cells excluded terminally differentiated effector memory CD45RA+ cells. J is TRBJ2-7 and V is TRBV11-2; D remains ambiguous. This sequence originates from a man in his late teens or twenties in good health. Some clones in this sample may be carry-over from other donors' samples. Sequenced input: naive CD8+ T cells from PBMCs. The CDR3 DNA reads TGTGCCAGCAGCTTCGTGACGGCCTCCTACGAGCAGTACTTC. Its protein product is CASSFVTASYEQYF.